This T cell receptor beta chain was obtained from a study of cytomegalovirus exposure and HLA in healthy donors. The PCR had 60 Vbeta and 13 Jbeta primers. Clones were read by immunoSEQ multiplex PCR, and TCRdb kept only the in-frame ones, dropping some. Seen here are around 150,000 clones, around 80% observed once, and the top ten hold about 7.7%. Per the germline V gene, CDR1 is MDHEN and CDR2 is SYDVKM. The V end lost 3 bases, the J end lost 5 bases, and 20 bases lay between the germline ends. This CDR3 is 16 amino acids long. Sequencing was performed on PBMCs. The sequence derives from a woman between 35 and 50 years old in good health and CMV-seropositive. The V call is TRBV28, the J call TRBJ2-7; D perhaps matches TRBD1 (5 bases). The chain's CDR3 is CASSFRALQGAHEQYF. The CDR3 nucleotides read TGTGCCAGCAGTTTTCGGGCCTTGCAGGGTGCCCACGAGCAGTACTTC.